This is a list of T cell receptor beta chains from one sample in a study of blood T cell repertoires in COVID-19. The repertoire was sequenced with immunoSEQ multiplex PCR; TCRdb's copy has only in-frame clones and lacks some. The data show 380,000 or so clones, roughly 90% seen once. Sample: PBMCs or T cells enriched from blood (not recorded which). These receptors all stem from a woman aged 25 to 39 with acute COVID-19. Both conserved end residues are trimmed from each CDR3. Each record gives: V gene, J gene, CDR3 protein.

>TRBV10-3|TRBJ2-1
AINSGGQGKNEQF
>TRBV5-1|TRBJ1-2
ASSLGQTRT
>TRBV9|TRBJ2-1
ASSVASGGSNEQF
>TRBV2|TRBJ2-7
ASRQGPGDEQY
>TRBV24-1|TRBJ2-5
AAAGRHDQETQY
>TRBV9|TRBJ1-2
ASSVVQGHGYT
>TRBV9|TRBJ2-3
ASSVGPRGLTDTQY
>TRBV18|TRBJ2-3
ASSPPQGRITDTQY
>TRBV15|TRBJ1-5
ATSRDLKGRGLWQPQH
>TRBV6-5|TRBJ1-1
ASSRGGPAEAF
>TRBV14|TRBJ2-1
ASSPPPAGGPYNEQF
>TRBV28|TRBJ2-1
ASSLNRGQKRYNEQF
>TRBV5-1|TRBJ2-3
ASSLGAGGTDTQY
>TRBV5-1|TRBJ2-7
ASSFGTSTNEQY
>TRBV7-8|TRBJ2-1
ASSLGSEGHEQF